These 23 T cell receptor beta chains share one sample of origin, sequenced in a study of control samples from healthy donors and cancer patients. Measured with immunoSEQ multiplex PCR; TCRdb has only the in-frame clones, and not every one. The sample contains about 120,000 clones, roughly 90% of which appear only once. Sequences were obtained from blood. Receptors were obtained from a woman aged 45-59 years in good health.

CDR3 in DNA: TGTGCCGGGCCTAAAGGGGGCGCCCGGTATGGCTACACCTTC. This sequence encodes CAGPKGGARYGYTF. The V and J genes are TRBV6-7 and TRBJ1-2; TRBD1 matches at 7 bases. Being an ORF, TRBV6-7 has a function that is uncertain. Trimming took 11 bases from V and 5 from J; bases not matched to a gene: 14. The CDR3 has 14 amino acids.

The chain uses TRBV4-2 and TRBJ1-4; D gene ambiguous. Germline CDR1 and CDR2: LGHNA and YNFKEQ. V lost 5 bases, J lost 6 bases, and 16 bases lay in between. This CDR3 has 15 amino acids. CDR3 sequence reads: CASSLEERPHEKLFF. In DNA, the CDR3 is TGTGCCAGCAGCTTAGAAGAAAGGCCGCATGAAAAACTGTTTTTT.

The rearrangement links TRBV5-6 to TRBJ1-5; 10 bases map to TRBD1. V shed 4 bases, J shed 6 bases, and the junction held 7 bases outside the gene matches. Germline CDR1 SGHDT, CDR2 YYEEEE. The CDR3 loop spans 15 amino acids. CDR3 DNA: TGTGCCAGCAGCCGCCGGACAGGGGGTACTCAGCCCCAGCATTTT. The encoded protein is CASSRRTGGTQPQHF.

V and J are TRBV27 and TRBJ2-3; a possible D gene is TRBD1 (6 bases). This CDR3 contains 16 residues. CDR1 and CDR2 (germline): MNHEY, SMNVEV (reference sequence). V gave up 3 bases and J gave up 1 base, with 14 bases separating them. The CDR3 region has the DNA TGTGCCAGCAGTTTCCAGGGGTCCCCTCGCACAGATACGCAGTATTTT. It codes for CASSFQGSPRTDTQYF.

The chain links TRBV6-2 or TRBV6-3 to TRBJ2-1; 8 positions match TRBD2. The CDR3 runs to 15 residues. Per the germline V gene, CDR1 is MNHEY and CDR2 is SVGEGT. With V trimmed by 2 bases and J by 4 bases, 4 bases remained unmatched. The CDR3 bases are TGTGCCAGCAGTTACGAGTCGGGGGGGTACAATGAGCAGTTCTTC. It specifies CASSYESGGYNEQFF.

This clone was counted between two and nine times. This chain links TRBV6-6 with TRBJ2-1; maybe TRBD2 (5 bases). The CDR3 has 14 residues. Per germline, CDR1 MNHNY and CDR2 SVGAGI (reference sequence). The V end was cut by 5 bases, the J end by 6 bases, with 14 bases between. CDR3: CASSPFRGSNEQFF. In DNA, the CDR3 is TGTGCCAGCAGTCCTTTTCGGGGATCCAATGAGCAGTTCTTC.

CDR3 loop: CASSARLAGEWTQYF. In nucleotides, the CDR3 is TGCGCCAGCAGCGCAAGACTAGCGGGAGAATGGACCCAGTACTTC. The chain combines TRBV5-1 with TRBJ2-5, with 12 bases identical to TRBD2. Germline loops: CDR1 SGHRS, CDR2 YFSETQ. This CDR3 has 15 residues. V was clipped by 4 bases and J by 7 bases; unmatched bases: 8.

The V gene is TRBV12-3 or TRBV12-4, the J gene TRBJ1-2, with TRBD1 as a possible D gene (5 bases). V was cut by 3 bases and J by 7 bases, with 12 bases left in between. This CDR3 has 13 amino acids. The CDR3 coding sequence is TGTGCCAGCAGTTTCGGGGGAAGGGGTGGCTACACCTTC. It translates to CASSFGGRGGYTF.

This chain uses TRBV2 with TRBJ1-2, with TRBD1 matching 10 bases. CDR3 length: 13 residues. After removal of 7 bases from V and 6 bases from J, the junction contained 5 bases not matched to a gene. From germline, CDR1 is SNHLY and CDR2 FYNNEI. CDR3 sequence reads: CASTDRGRDGYTF. CDR3 bases: TGTGCCAGCACTGACAGGGGGCGGGATGGCTACACCTTC.

The V and J genes are TRBV5-4 and TRBJ1-5; a weak D match, TRBD1 (5 bases). Trimming pared 0 bases from V and 2 bases from J, leaving 9 bases between. The germline CDR1 and CDR2 sequences are SGHNT and YYREEE (reference sequence). This CDR3 comprises 15 residues. The CDR3, as DNA: TGTGCCAGCAGCTTGGATCCGGGGGGCAATCAGCCCCAGCATTTT. Translating gives CASSLDPGGNQPQHF.

The genes are TRBV28 and TRBJ2-1, with TRBD2 matching 9 bases. In germline, CDR1 is MDHEN, CDR2 SYDVKM. This CDR3 spans 14 amino acids. Trimming cost V 10 bases and J 7 bases; bases outside gene matches: 11. CDR3: CATSLAGSINEQFF. The CDR3, as DNA: TGTGCCACCTCACTAGCGGGTTCAATTAATGAGCAGTTCTTC.

The rearrangement joins TRBV21-1 to TRBJ2-1; no DNA check was done on the table's D call, TRBD1. TRBV21-1 is described as a pseudogene. The CDR3 has 15 residues. The DNA of the CDR3 is TGTGCCAGCAGCAATCTCGGGACAGGGGACAATGAGCAGTTCTTC. Residues: CASSNLGTGDNEQFF.

V is TRBV6-2 or TRBV6-3 and J is TRBJ1-2; D is perhaps TRBD1 (5 bases). Per the germline V gene, CDR1 is MNHEY and CDR2 is SVGEGT. The V gene lost 6 bases and the J gene lost 4 bases, with 18 bases spanning the gap. CDR3 size: 15 residues. For the CDR3, the DNA is TGTGCCAGCAGCCGCACCGGGACCGCTGCCTATGGCTACACCTTC. As protein: CASSRTGTAAYGYTF.

The gene calls are TRBV5-6 and TRBJ2-4; D not resolved. The germline gives CDR1 SGHDT, CDR2 YYEEEE. Trimming pared 0 bases from V and 1 base from J, leaving 14 bases between. There are 17 residues in the CDR3. For the CDR3, the DNA is TGTGCCAGCAGCTTGGGTCGGAGACCCTCGGCCAAAAACATTCAGTACTTC. Its translation is CASSLGRRPSAKNIQYF.

Comment on this clone: The same CDR3 is also encoded by other DNA sequences in this sample. This sequence joins TRBV5-6 and TRBJ1-2; D is perhaps TRBD1 (5 bases). Trimming took off 0 bases at V and 1 base at J, with 10 bases between the two ends. This CDR3 contains 15 residues. The germline V gene has CDR1 SGHDT and CDR2 YYEEEE. CDR3 DNA: TGTGCCAGCAGCTTGGCCGGGACGGTTAACTATGGCTACACCTTC. This encodes CASSLAGTVNYGYTF.

This chain connects TRBV15 to TRBJ2-5, with 10 bases matching TRBD1. The CDR3 covers 15 residues. Trimming removed 4 bases from V and 1 base from J; junction bases left unmatched: 3. CDR1 is LNHNV and CDR2 is YYDKDF in the germline V gene (reference sequence). For the CDR3, the DNA is TGTGCCACCAGCAAGGGACAGGGGACCCAAGAGACCCAGTACTTC. Amino acid sequence: CATSKGQGTQETQYF. Full variable domain (rest looked up from reference TRBV15 and TRBJ2-5): DAMVIQNPRYQVTQFGKPVTLSCSQTLNHNVMYWYQQKSSQAPKLLFHYYDKDFNNEADTPDNFQSRRPNTSFCFLDIRSPGLGDTAMYLCATSKGQGTQETQYFGPGTRLLVL.

This clone was found once. The chain recombines TRBV28 with TRBJ2-7, with D perhaps TRBD2 (5 bases). CDR3 length equals 13 residues. Germline-derived CDR1 and CDR2 are MDHEN and SYDVKM. The V end was cut by 6 bases, the J end by 1 base, with 10 bases between. In DNA form, the CDR3 reads TGTGCCAGCAGCCCCCGGGGATCCTACGAGCAGTACTTC. It is translated as CASSPRGSYEQYF.

As concerns this clone: This specimen includes other DNA sequences encoding the same CDR3. The genes are TRBV6-5 and TRBJ1-1; D gene uncertain. The CDR3 runs 11 residues. CDR1 is MNHEY and CDR2 is SVGAGI in the germline V gene. Trimming shortened V by 2 bases and J by 4 bases, and 2 bases separated the two germline ends. The CDR3: CASSYGTEAFF. CDR3 nucleotides: TGTGCCAGCAGTTACGGCACTGAAGCTTTCTTT.

J is TRBJ1-1 and V is TRBV11-2; D might be TRBD1 (5 bases). Germline loops: CDR1 SGHAT, CDR2 FQNNGV. The CDR3 is 12 residues long. The V and J ends lost 5 bases and 7 bases respectively, with 11 bases between them. The CDR3 spells CASSLSGGEAFF. The CDR3 coding sequence is TGTGCCAGCAGCCTCTCGGGGGGTGAAGCTTTCTTT.

V usage is TRBV5-8 and J usage is TRBJ1-3; 10 nucleotides align to TRBD1. Trimming removed 4 bases from V and 2 bases from J; junction bases left unmatched: 12. The germline V gene has CDR1 SGHTS and CDR2 YDEGEE. CDR3 length: 18 residues. The CDR3 DNA sequence: TGTGCCAGCAGCCTTGGGATGGGACAGGGGAACCCTGGAAACACCATATATTTT. This sequence encodes CASSLGMGQGNPGNTIYF. Combining the CDR3 with reference TRBV5-8 and TRBJ1-3 gives the whole variable domain EAGVTQSPTHLIKTRGQQATLRCSPISGHTSVYWYQQALGLGLQFLLWYDEGEERNRGNFPPRFSGRQFPNYSSELNVNALELEDSALYLCASSLGMGQGNPGNTIYFGEGSWLTVV.

The chain joins TRBV10-3 to TRBJ1-1, with D possibly being TRBD1 (5 bases). V gave up 3 bases and J gave up 4 bases, with 18 bases separating them. The CDR3 sequence is 16 residues long. Looked up from germline, CDR1 is ENHRY and CDR2 is SYGVKD. The CDR3 nucleotides read TGTGCCATCAGTGATTGGCTTAACGCCGGGGGCACTGAAGCTTTCTTT. This gives the protein CAISDWLNAGGTEAFF.

The CDR3 region has the DNA TGTGCCTGGGGAAGACAGGGGGTCAAGGAAAAACTGTTTTTT. This gives the protein CAWGRQGVKEKLFF. This chain links TRBV30 with TRBJ1-4; 9 bases are shared with TRBD1. The J segment lost 8 bases and the V segment lost 5 bases, leaving 9 bases of the junction unmatched. This CDR3 has 14 residues. Germline V gene data show CDR1 as GTSNPN and CDR2 as SVGIG (reference sequence). Variable domain in full (rest from reference TRBV30 and TRBJ1-4): SQTIHQWPATLVQPVGSPLSLECTVEGTSNPNLYWYRQAAGRGLQLLFYSVGIGQISSEVPQNLSASRPQDRQFILSSKKLLLSDSGFYLCAWGRQGVKEKLFFGSGTQLSVL.

This chain uses TRBV6-4 with TRBJ1-2; possibly TRBD1 for D (6 bases). The CDR3 is 14 amino acids. Germline loops: CDR1 MRHNA, CDR2 SNTAGT. Trimming left V 0 bases short and J 3 bases short, with 8 bases between. CDR3 in amino acids: CASSDSTGHYGYTF. The CDR3 coding sequence is TGTGCCAGCAGTGACTCTACAGGGCACTATGGCTACACCTTC.